A single sample is the source of the 7 T cell receptor beta chains below, sequenced in a study of T cell responses to AZD1222 COVID-19 vaccine. The assay was immunoSEQ multiplex PCR, and TCRdb's table has in-frame clones only and misses some. The table shows around 150,000 clones, with around 95% occurring only once. Specimen: peripheral blood, collected on day 0 of AZD1222 vaccination. The receptor source for this set is an adult in good health.

This chain links TRBV19 with TRBJ2-6, with D maybe TRBD2 (6 bases). Germline CDR1 is LNHDA and CDR2 is SQIVND (reference sequence). With 2 bases removed from V and 12 bases from J, the gap between germline ends came to 17 bases. CDR3 size: 15 residues. The CDR3 region has the DNA TGTGCCAGTAGTATAACCCCCTTGGGAGGTGGCGTCCTGACTTTC. Protein sequence: CASSITPLGGGVLTF.

V gene TRBV18 combines with J gene TRBJ1-1, with D unresolved. Trimming took off 1 base at V and 8 bases at J, with 5 bases between the two ends. This CDR3 is 11 amino acids long. CDR1 is KGHSH and CDR2 is LQKENI in the germline V gene. This CDR3 is CASSPLPEAFF. For the CDR3, the DNA is TGTGCCAGCTCACCACTCCCCGAAGCTTTCTTT.

The rearrangement links TRBV12-5 to TRBJ2-2; D tentatively fits TRBD1 or TRBD2 (6 bases each). Germline CDR1 reads LGHNT; CDR2 reads FRNRAP. The CDR3 runs 16 residues. V lost 5 bases and J 9 bases, leaving 22 bases between the germline ends. This chain's CDR3 is CASGIGQWGGTRELFF. CDR3 in DNA: TGTGCTAGTGGTATCGGACAGTGGGGAGGAACCCGGGAGCTGTTTTTT. The full variable domain, in which reference TRBV12-5 and TRBJ2-2 provide the parts outside the CDR3, is DARVTQTPRHKVTEMGQEVTMRCQPILGHNTVFWYRQTMMQGLELLAYFRNRAPLDDSGMPKDRFSAEMPDATLATLKIQPSEPRDSAVYFCASGIGQWGGTRELFFGEGSRLTVL.

The chain links TRBV5-1 to TRBJ1-4; D possibly corresponds to TRBD1 (6 bases). The CDR3 sequence is 15 residues long. Per germline, CDR1 SGHRS and CDR2 YFSETQ. Trimming cost V 2 bases and J 8 bases, with 16 bases left between them. CDR3 sequence reads: CASSLLRGEQEKLFF. The CDR3 region has the DNA TGCGCCAGCAGCTTACTCAGGGGTGAGCAAGAAAAACTGTTTTTT. Full variable domain (outside the CDR3, taken from reference TRBV5-1 and TRBJ1-4): KAGVTQTPRYLIKTRGQQVTLSCSPISGHRSVSWYQQTPGQGLQFLFEYFSETQRNKGNFPGRFSGRQFSNSRSEMNVSTLELGDSALYLCASSLLRGEQEKLFFGSGTQLSVL.

The chain joins TRBV5-1 to TRBJ1-2; 7 bases are shared with TRBD1. CDR3 length: 14 residues. Germline assignment: CDR1 SGHRS and CDR2 YFSETQ. The V and J ends lost 5 bases and 3 bases, in that order; junction bases with no gene match: 7. CDR3 loop: CASSGRGRDYGYTF. CDR3 in DNA: TGCGCCAGCAGTGGGAGGGGGCGCGACTATGGCTACACCTTC.

This chain uses TRBV6-5 with TRBJ2-5; possible D gene TRBD1, 6 bases. This CDR3 region has 14 residues. V dropped 3 bases and J dropped 1 base, with 9 bases sitting between them. Germline V gives CDR1 MNHEY, CDR2 SVGAGI. The CDR3 sequence is CASSYRDTQETQYF. The CDR3 nucleotides read TGTGCCAGCAGTTATCGGGACACCCAAGAGACCCAGTACTTC.

The chain uses TRBV12-5 and TRBJ1-4, with a tentative D call TRBD1 (5 bases). This CDR3 comprises 15 residues. Trimming shortened V by 5 bases and J by 6 bases, and 16 bases separated the two germline ends. The germline V gene has CDR1 LGHNT and CDR2 FRNRAP. In nucleotides, the CDR3 is TGTGCTAGTGGTCGGAACGGCAGGGTGGATGAAAAACTGTTTTTT. Protein product: CASGRNGRVDEKLFF. The full variable domain, with the rest looked up from reference TRBV12-5 and TRBJ1-4, is DARVTQTPRHKVTEMGQEVTMRCQPILGHNTVFWYRQTMMQGLELLAYFRNRAPLDDSGMPKDRFSAEMPDATLATLKIQPSEPRDSAVYFCASGRNGRVDEKLFFGSGTQLSVL.